This T cell receptor beta chain was sequenced for a study of shared clonotypes between healthy human individuals. This clone was recorded once. What it binds is not known. Germline V CDR1 and CDR2: SGHDT, YYEEEE. J was trimmed by 8 bases and V by 3 bases; bases with no gene match: 13. This CDR3 spans 17 amino acids. Assay execution proceeded at the deep level. Data came from immunoSEQ multiplex PCR; TCRdb stores just in-frame clones and leaves some out. Of some 2,000,000 clones in the sample, about 95% were seen once. Notes on the study in general: The generation probabilities recorded for non-shared clonotypes fell below those of clonotypes shared by all four donors. Clonotypes that were shared across four donors made up around 5% of naive CD4 clonotypes.

It was CD45RO-negative cells, positively selected for CCR7, that made up naive CD8 cells, with terminally differentiated effector memory CD45RA+ cells excluded. The chain recombines TRBV5-6 with TRBJ1-6; 8 bases match TRBD1. This receptor was identified in a man between 18 and 29 years old in good health. The source material was naive CD8+ T cells sorted from blood. CDR3 sequence (DNA): TGTGCCAGCAGCTCCCTTTATCCGACAGGGGCGGATTCACCCCTCCACTTT. This translates into CASSSLYPTGADSPLHF.